This is a list of T cell receptor beta chains from one sample in a study of cytomegalovirus exposure and HLA in healthy donors. The method was immunoSEQ multiplex PCR; TCRdb's version includes in-frame clones alone and lacks a portion of them. The profile shows 110,000 or so clones, about three quarters of them singletons. The sample comprised PBMCs. The receptors come from a female donor in good health and CMV-seronegative. Each CDR3 is given with its conserved first and last residue. Fields, in order: V gene, J gene, clone size, D gene, CDR3 protein, CDR3 DNA. The D gene is left open where the match is weak. Some rows mark clone size as missing; the rest say once, few, many or name a class of expanded clone.

v_call: TRBV30; j_call: TRBJ1-5; clone_size: .; d_call: .; cdr3_aa: CAWSGSGSSNQPQHF; cdr3_nt: TGTGCCTGGAGTGGGTCAGGGTCTAGCAATCAGCCCCAGCATTTT
v_call: TRBV7-9; j_call: TRBJ1-5; clone_size: few; d_call: TRBD1; cdr3_aa: CASSLAGTGRNQPQHF; cdr3_nt: TGTGCCAGCAGCTTAGCCGGGACAGGGCGGAATCAGCCCCAGCATTTT
v_call: TRBV25-1; j_call: TRBJ2-2; clone_size: .; d_call: .; cdr3_aa: CASSELARRQYPGELFF; cdr3_nt: TGTGCCAGCAGTGAATTGGCTAGGAGACAGTACCCCGGGGAGCTGTTTTTT
v_call: TRBV2; j_call: TRBJ1-5; clone_size: .; d_call: .; cdr3_aa: CASRGETGFNQPQHF; cdr3_nt: TGTGCCAGCAGGGGAGAGACAGGATTCAATCAGCCCCAGCATTTT
v_call: TRBV10-2; j_call: TRBJ2-7; clone_size: .; d_call: TRBD1; cdr3_aa: CASSELVLGWDSSYEQYF; cdr3_nt: TGCGCCAGCAGTGAGCTTGTGTTAGGTTGGGACAGTTCCTACGAGCAGTACTTC
v_call: TRBV5-4; j_call: TRBJ1-1; clone_size: .; d_call: .; cdr3_aa: CASSLKFGLNTEAFF; cdr3_nt: TGTGCCAGCAGCTTGAAATTCGGGTTGAACACTGAAGCTTTCTTT
v_call: TRBV9; j_call: TRBJ1-4; clone_size: few; d_call: .; cdr3_aa: CASSVGGPNEKLFF; cdr3_nt: TGTGCCAGCAGCGTAGGGGGGCCGAATGAAAAACTGTTTTTT
v_call: TRBV15; j_call: TRBJ1-5; clone_size: .; d_call: .; cdr3_aa: CATSREGGNQPQHF; cdr3_nt: TGTGCCACCAGCAGAGAAGGGGGCAATCAGCCCCAGCATTTT
v_call: TRBV5-5; j_call: TRBJ1-2; clone_size: .; d_call: TRBD1; cdr3_aa: CASSRASGTGSEYGYTF; cdr3_nt: TGTGCCAGCAGCCGAGCCTCCGGGACAGGCTCTGAATATGGCTACACCTTC
v_call: TRBV11-2; j_call: TRBJ1-2; clone_size: .; d_call: .; cdr3_aa: CASSLGGGYTF; cdr3_nt: TGTGCCAGCAGCTTAGGGGGCGGCTACACCTTC
v_call: TRBV15; j_call: TRBJ1-1; clone_size: .; d_call: TRBD1; cdr3_aa: CATSRDNRGNTEAFF; cdr3_nt: TGTGCCACCAGCAGAGATAACAGGGGGAACACTGAAGCTTTCTTT
v_call: TRBV19; j_call: TRBJ2-5; clone_size: .; d_call: TRBD2; cdr3_aa: CASSIVLAVQETQYF; cdr3_nt: TGTGCCAGTAGTATAGTACTAGCGGTCCAAGAGACCCAGTACTTC
v_call: TRBV7-2; j_call: TRBJ2-7; clone_size: .; d_call: .; cdr3_aa: CASSQDVERTYEQYF; cdr3_nt: TGTGCCAGCAGCCAAGATGTAGAGAGAACCTACGAGCAGTACTTC
v_call: TRBV19; j_call: TRBJ1-2; clone_size: .; d_call: .; cdr3_aa: CASTLDSF; cdr3_nt: TGTGCCAGTACCCTAGACAGCTTC
v_call: TRBV7-9; j_call: TRBJ2-3; clone_size: .; d_call: TRBD2; cdr3_aa: CASRAERGRTDTQYF; cdr3_nt: TGTGCCAGCAGGGCGGAGCGGGGGCGCACAGATACGCAGTATTTT
v_call: TRBV7-2; j_call: TRBJ1-6; clone_size: .; d_call: .; cdr3_aa: CASSLMSEPLHF; cdr3_nt: TGTGCCAGCAGCTTAATGTCAGAACCCCTCCACTTT
v_call: TRBV5-1; j_call: TRBJ2-5; clone_size: .; d_call: TRBD2; cdr3_aa: CASSDPMRGTETQYF; cdr3_nt: TGCGCCAGCAGCGATCCTATGCGGGGGACGGAGACCCAGTACTTC
v_call: TRBV30; j_call: TRBJ1-4; clone_size: .; d_call: TRBD1; cdr3_aa: CASRTGYNEKLFF; cdr3_nt: TGTGCCTCCCGGACAGGGTATAATGAAAAACTGTTTTTT
v_call: TRBV6-4; j_call: TRBJ2-6; clone_size: .; d_call: .; cdr3_aa: CASSYGSGANVLTF; cdr3_nt: TGTGCCAGCAGTTACGGCTCTGGGGCCAACGTCCTGACTTTC
v_call: TRBV7-9; j_call: TRBJ2-2; clone_size: many; d_call: .; cdr3_aa: CASEPDSSGELFF; cdr3_nt: TGTGCCAGTGAACCGGACAGTTCCGGGGAGCTGTTTTTT
v_call: TRBV11-2; j_call: TRBJ1-1; clone_size: .; d_call: TRBD1; cdr3_aa: CASSFDREMNTEAFF; cdr3_nt: TGTGCCAGCAGCTTCGACAGGGAGATGAACACTGAAGCTTTCTTT
v_call: TRBV11-2; j_call: TRBJ2-3; clone_size: .; d_call: .; cdr3_aa: CASSRGTDTQYF; cdr3_nt: TGTGCCAGCAGCCGGGGGACAGATACGCAGTATTTT
v_call: TRBV5-6; j_call: TRBJ1-4; clone_size: .; d_call: .; cdr3_aa: CASSLGAQYEKLFF; cdr3_nt: TGTGCCAGCAGCTTGGGGGCACAATATGAAAAACTGTTTTTT
v_call: TRBV4-1; j_call: TRBJ2-7; clone_size: .; d_call: TRBD2; cdr3_aa: CASSQDPLAGGPSSYEQYF; cdr3_nt: TGCGCCAGCAGCCAAGATCCACTAGCGGGGGGACCTAGCTCCTACGAGCAGTACTTC
v_call: TRBV6-5; j_call: TRBJ1-2; clone_size: .; d_call: .; cdr3_aa: CASSYSRGIYYGYTF; cdr3_nt: TGTGCCAGCAGTTACTCCAGGGGCATCTACTATGGCTACACCTTC
v_call: TRBV19; j_call: TRBJ2-1; clone_size: few; d_call: TRBD1; cdr3_aa: CASSYYRGDEQFF; cdr3_nt: TGTGCCAGTAGTTATTACAGGGGGGATGAGCAGTTCTTC
v_call: TRBV9; j_call: TRBJ2-3; clone_size: .; d_call: TRBD2; cdr3_aa: CASSVAGGGGTDTQYF; cdr3_nt: TGTGCCAGCAGCGTAGCTGGCGGGGGGGGAACAGATACGCAGTATTTT
v_call: TRBV30; j_call: TRBJ2-3; clone_size: .; d_call: TRBD2; cdr3_aa: CAWSPGGRSTDTQYF; cdr3_nt: TGTGCCTGGAGTCCGGGGGGGCGTAGCACAGATACGCAGTATTTT
v_call: TRBV18; j_call: TRBJ1-6; clone_size: .; d_call: .; cdr3_aa: CASSLPARGYNSPLHF; cdr3_nt: TGTGCCAGCTCACTCCCCGCCAGGGGCTATAATTCACCCCTCCACTTT
v_call: TRBV10-2; j_call: TRBJ1-2; clone_size: few; d_call: TRBD1; cdr3_aa: CASRPPGQGLGYTF; cdr3_nt: TGCGCCAGCAGACCTCCGGGACAGGGATTAGGCTACACCTTC
v_call: TRBV25-1; j_call: TRBJ2-7; clone_size: .; d_call: TRBD2; cdr3_aa: CASSETSGGPTRYF; cdr3_nt: TGTGCCAGCAGTGAGACTAGCGGGGGCCCCACGCGGTACTTC
v_call: TRBV15; j_call: TRBJ2-7; clone_size: .; d_call: .; cdr3_aa: CATSRGLTDYGQYF; cdr3_nt: TGTGCCACCAGCAGAGGGCTAACAGACTACGGGCAGTACTTC
v_call: TRBV25-1; j_call: TRBJ2-7; clone_size: few; d_call: .; cdr3_aa: CASTRTDSYEQYF; cdr3_nt: TGTGCCAGCACCCGGACAGACTCCTACGAGCAGTACTTC
v_call: TRBV4-2; j_call: TRBJ1-6; clone_size: .; d_call: .; cdr3_aa: CASSQVPHDSPLHF; cdr3_nt: TGTGCCAGCAGCCAGGTCCCACACGATTCACCCCTCCACTTT
v_call: TRBV19; j_call: TRBJ1-1; clone_size: .; d_call: .; cdr3_aa: CASSIDFSTEAFF; cdr3_nt: TGTGCCAGTAGTATAGATTTCAGTACAGAAGCTTTCTTT
v_call: TRBV5-4; j_call: TRBJ2-7; clone_size: .; d_call: TRBD1; cdr3_aa: CASSRPGTGQAYEQYF; cdr3_nt: TGTGCCAGCAGCCGTCCCGGGACAGGGCAGGCCTACGAGCAGTACTTC
v_call: TRBV2; j_call: TRBJ1-1; clone_size: .; d_call: .; cdr3_aa: CASSAGGGTTEAFF; cdr3_nt: TGTGCCAGCAGCGCGGGCGGGGGGACCACTGAAGCTTTCTTT
v_call: TRBV11-2; j_call: TRBJ2-2; clone_size: .; d_call: TRBD1; cdr3_aa: CASSLSYLRDRDAGELFF; cdr3_nt: TGTGCCAGCAGCTTAAGTTACCTTCGGGACAGGGACGCCGGGGAGCTGTTTTTT
v_call: TRBV6-5; j_call: TRBJ2-1; clone_size: .; d_call: .; cdr3_aa: CASSYSGRGNEQFF; cdr3_nt: TGTGCCAGCAGTTACTCGGGTAGGGGTAATGAGCAGTTCTTC
v_call: TRBV19; j_call: TRBJ1-2; clone_size: .; d_call: TRBD1; cdr3_aa: CASSIPRQGVRNGYTF; cdr3_nt: TGTGCCAGTAGTATCCCGAGACAGGGGGTTAGGAATGGCTACACCTTC
v_call: TRBV27; j_call: TRBJ2-7; clone_size: .; d_call: TRBD2; cdr3_aa: CASSLRWLGLAGGYEQYF; cdr3_nt: TGTGCCAGCAGTTTAAGGTGGCTCGGACTAGCGGGGGGATACGAGCAGTACTTC
v_call: TRBV5-1; j_call: TRBJ1-1; clone_size: .; d_call: .; cdr3_aa: CASSFNRPDTEAFF; cdr3_nt: TGCGCCAGCAGCTTTAACAGACCAGACACTGAAGCTTTCTTT
v_call: TRBV6-4; j_call: TRBJ2-2; clone_size: .; d_call: .; cdr3_aa: CASSERITGELFF; cdr3_nt: TGTGCCAGCAGTGAGAGAATCACCGGGGAGCTGTTTTTT
v_call: TRBV2; j_call: TRBJ2-5; clone_size: once; d_call: TRBD1; cdr3_aa: CASSTGGETQYF; cdr3_nt: TGTGCCAGCAGTACAGGGGGGGAGACCCAGTACTTC
v_call: TRBV12-5; j_call: TRBJ1-2; clone_size: .; d_call: .; cdr3_aa: CASGSGLNYGYTF; cdr3_nt: TGTGCTAGTGGCTCCGGACTGAACTATGGCTACACCTTC
v_call: TRBV7-9; j_call: TRBJ2-7; clone_size: few; d_call: TRBD2; cdr3_aa: CASSYLAGGRYEQYF; cdr3_nt: TGTGCCAGCAGCTACCTAGCGGGGGGCCGGTACGAGCAGTACTTC
v_call: TRBV5-1; j_call: TRBJ2-3; clone_size: .; d_call: TRBD1; cdr3_aa: CASSLDRGATDTQYF; cdr3_nt: TGCGCCAGCAGCTTAGACAGGGGAGCCACAGATACGCAGTATTTT
v_call: TRBV2; j_call: TRBJ2-3; clone_size: .; d_call: .; cdr3_aa: CASRRGRVADTQYF; cdr3_nt: TGTGCCAGCAGGCGGGGCAGGGTAGCAGATACGCAGTATTTT
v_call: TRBV5-6; j_call: TRBJ2-2; clone_size: .; d_call: TRBD1; cdr3_aa: CASSRDRGRGHGELFF; cdr3_nt: TGTGCCAGCAGTCGAGACAGGGGTAGAGGTCACGGGGAGCTGTTTTTT
v_call: TRBV18; j_call: TRBJ1-5; clone_size: .; d_call: .; cdr3_aa: CASSSGENQPQHF; cdr3_nt: TGTGCCAGCTCATCGGGGGAGAATCAGCCCCAGCATTTT
v_call: TRBV10-2; j_call: TRBJ2-3; clone_size: .; d_call: TRBD2; cdr3_aa: CASSTPLAGGGDTQYF; cdr3_nt: TGCGCCAGCAGCACACCACTAGCGGGGGGAGGCGATACGCAGTATTTT
v_call: TRBV10-3; j_call: TRBJ1-2; clone_size: .; d_call: TRBD1; cdr3_aa: CAFNGGTEYGYTF; cdr3_nt: TGTGCCTTCAATGGGGGGACAGAGTATGGCTACACCTTC
v_call: TRBV27; j_call: TRBJ2-3; clone_size: .; d_call: .; cdr3_aa: CASNAREGATDTQYF; cdr3_nt: TGTGCCAGCAACGCCCGAGAAGGGGCCACAGATACGCAGTATTTT
v_call: TRBV25-1; j_call: TRBJ1-4; clone_size: .; d_call: TRBD1; cdr3_aa: CASTRTGLTEKLFF; cdr3_nt: TGTGCCAGCACCCGGACAGGGTTAACTGAAAAACTGTTTTTT
v_call: TRBV4-2; j_call: TRBJ1-2; clone_size: .; d_call: TRBD1; cdr3_aa: CASSHQDRGDYGYTF; cdr3_nt: TGTGCCAGCAGCCACCAGGACAGGGGAGACTATGGCTACACCTTC